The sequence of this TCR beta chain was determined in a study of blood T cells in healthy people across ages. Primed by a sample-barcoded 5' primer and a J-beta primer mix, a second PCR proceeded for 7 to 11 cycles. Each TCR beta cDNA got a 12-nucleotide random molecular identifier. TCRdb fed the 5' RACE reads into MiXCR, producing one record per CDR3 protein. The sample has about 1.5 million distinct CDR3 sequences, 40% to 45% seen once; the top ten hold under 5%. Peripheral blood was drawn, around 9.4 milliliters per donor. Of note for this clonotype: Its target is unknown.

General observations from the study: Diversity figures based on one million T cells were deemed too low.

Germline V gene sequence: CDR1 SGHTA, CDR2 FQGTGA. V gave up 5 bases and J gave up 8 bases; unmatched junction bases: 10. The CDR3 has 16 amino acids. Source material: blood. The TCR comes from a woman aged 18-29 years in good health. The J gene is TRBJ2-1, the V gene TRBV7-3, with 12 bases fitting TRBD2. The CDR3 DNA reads TGTGCCAGCAGCCCGTGGACTAGCGGGATGGGTGATGAGCAGTTCTTC. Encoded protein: CASSPWTSGMGDEQFF.